One T cell receptor (beta chain) is described in this entry. Its antigen remains unidentified. The data were obtained in a study of cytomegalovirus exposure and HLA in healthy donors. Whole-study context: Tens of millions of unique TCRs from HLA-typed donors made up an early data release. Regarding the study as a whole: A few of the chains that were CMV-associated were confirmed in vitro to be specific for CMV antigens. A list of about 180 TCR beta chains associated with cytomegalovirus was given. V segments that were indistinguishable, TRBV6-2 and TRBV6-3 among them, were omitted from analysis.

PCR amplification relied on 60 Vbeta primers (plus 13 Jbeta primers). Produced via immunoSEQ multiplex PCR; TCRdb's table is partial and in-frame only. Counted here are about 130,000 clones, roughly 82% occurring once; the ten biggest clones make up approximately 1.1%. Trimming pared 0 bases from V and 10 bases from J, leaving 10 bases between. This CDR3 contains 13 residues. Germline CDR1 and CDR2: SGHAT and FQNNGV. Sequencing was done on a sample of PBMCs. The chain employs TRBV11-2 and TRBJ2-1; no firm D call. The clonotype comes from a boy between 10 and 17 years old in good health and CMV-seronegative. CDR3 amino acids: CASSLDPQREQFF. CDR3 nucleotide sequence: TGTGCCAGCAGCTTAGATCCCCAGAGGGAGCAGTTCTTC.